These 19 T cell receptor beta chains came from one sample sequenced in a study of T cells in localized non-small cell lung cancer. Profiled with immunoSEQ multiplex PCR; TCRdb holds only in-frame clones, not every one. The sample has around 41,000 clones, roughly 84% seen once; the top ten hold approximately 8.6%. The specimen was PBMCs, collected before any cancer treatment. The receptors shown here come from a man aged 40 to 75 with stage II lung adenocarcinoma.

The gene calls are TRBV11-1 and TRBJ1-1; D is unclear. The CDR3 has 15 amino acids. Looked up from germline, CDR1 is SGHAT and CDR2 is FQDESV (reference sequence). Between the trimmed V and J ends, which lost 4 bases and 1 base, there was a span of 13 bases. The CDR3 DNA sequence: TGTGCCAGCAGCTACCTGACTTTGGGGAACACTGAAGCTTTCTTT. This sequence encodes CASSYLTLGNTEAFF.

This rearrangement joins TRBV7-6 to TRBJ1-2; no firm D call. Trimming removed 1 base from V and 6 bases from J, with 9 bases in between. This CDR3 has 13 amino acids. CDR1 is SGHVS, CDR2 FNYEAQ, per germline. The CDR3 here is CASSLEGRHGYTF. CDR3 nucleotide sequence: TGTGCCAGCAGCTTAGAAGGACGGCATGGCTACACCTTC.

The rearrangement uses TRBV2 and TRBJ2-1; 9 bases line up with TRBD1. CDR1 and CDR2 (germline): SNHLY, FYNNEI. Germline trimming cut 5 bases from V and 7 bases from J; bases unmatched to any gene: 12. The CDR3 runs 16 residues. CDR3 residues: CASSPSGTGYRNEQFF. In nucleotides, the CDR3 is TGTGCCAGCAGTCCCTCGGGGACAGGGTATAGGAATGAGCAGTTCTTC.

V is TRBV6-6 and J is TRBJ1-1; 8 nucleotides match TRBD1. Germline lookup yields CDR1 MNHNY and CDR2 SVGAGI (reference sequence). V dropped 8 bases and J dropped 4; count of bases not matched to a gene: 9. CDR3 length: 14 residues. The CDR3 protein is CASGRQGASTEAFF. The CDR3 DNA sequence: TGTGCCAGCGGCCGCCAGGGGGCGAGCACTGAAGCTTTCTTT.

The chain carries TRBV5-6 and TRBJ2-7; D uncertain. CDR3 size: 12 residues. V was clipped by 3 bases and J by 3 bases, with 7 bases between them. CDR1 and CDR2 from the germline V gene are SGHDT and YYEEEE. The CDR3 nucleotides read TGTGCCAGCAGCTCAGACGGCTACGAGCAGTACTTC. This sequence encodes CASSSDGYEQYF.

The V call is TRBV2, the J call TRBJ1-5, with D perhaps matching TRBD1 (5 bases). Germline V gene sequence: CDR1 SNHLY, CDR2 FYNNEI. Trimming removed 6 bases from V and 3 bases from J, with 6 bases in between. The CDR3 has 12 residues. The CDR3 reads CASRGDNQPQHF. The CDR3, as DNA: TGTGCCAGCAGGGGGGACAATCAGCCCCAGCATTTT.

Here the CDR3 reads CASSPGQGAIDTQYF. DNA for the CDR3: TGTGCCAGCTCACCAGGCCAGGGGGCGATAGATACGCAGTATTTT. The V gene is TRBV18, the J gene TRBJ2-3; TRBD1 matches 8 bases. This CDR3 is built from 15 residues. The germline gives CDR1 KGHSH, CDR2 LQKENI. The junction had 6 bases not matched to a gene; V was cut back by 2 bases and J by 5 bases.

The chain combines TRBV15 with TRBJ1-5; D gene uncertain. This CDR3 is 13 amino acids long. The germline V gene encodes CDR1 LNHNV and CDR2 YYDKDF (reference sequence). Between the trimmed V and J ends, which lost 0 bases and 7 bases, there was a span of 7 bases. The CDR3 protein is CATSREIGQPQHF. The CDR3 DNA follows: TGTGCCACCAGCAGAGAAATAGGACAGCCCCAGCATTTT.

The chain employs TRBV9 and TRBJ2-3; 9 bases match TRBD2. The CDR3 runs to 15 residues. Trimming removed 2 bases from V and 2 bases from J; junction bases left unmatched: 3. Germline V gene data show CDR1 as SGDLS and CDR2 as YYNGEE. The CDR3, as DNA: TGTGCCAGCAGCGTGCTAGCGGGGCTCACAGATACGCAGTATTTT. Translation: CASSVLAGLTDTQYF. Full variable domain (rest looked up from reference TRBV9 and TRBJ2-3): DSGVTQTPKHLITATGQRVTLRCSPRSGDLSVYWYQQSLDQGLQFLIQYYNGEERAKGNILERFSAQQFPDLHSELNLSSLELGDSALYFCASSVLAGLTDTQYFGPGTRLTVL.

The rearrangement links TRBV7-3 to TRBJ2-7, with 7 bases fitting TRBD1. Losses at the gene ends were 5 bases for V and 0 bases for J; bases not matched to a gene: 10. Germline V CDR1 and CDR2: SGHTA, FQGTGA. The length of the CDR3 is 16 residues. This CDR3 is CASSPGTAKGSYEQYF. CDR3 sequence (DNA): TGTGCCAGCAGCCCAGGGACAGCAAAAGGCTCCTACGAGCAGTACTTC. Based on the CDR3 plus reference TRBV7-3 and TRBJ2-7, the full variable domain is GAGVSQTPSNKVTEKGKYVELRCDPISGHTALYWYRQSLGQGPEFLIYFQGTGAADDSGLPNDRFFAVRPEGSVSTLKIQRTERGDSAVYLCASSPGTAKGSYEQYFGPGTRLTVT.

The chain couples TRBV11-1 to TRBJ2-7; D might be TRBD1 (5 bases). V was pared by 3 bases and J by 2 bases, with 11 bases between. The germline gives CDR1 SGHAT, CDR2 FQDESV (reference sequence). The CDR3 loop spans 14 amino acids. CDR3 coding DNA: TGTGCCAGCAGCTTTTCCACAGGAACCTACGAGCAGTACTTC. Protein sequence: CASSFSTGTYEQYF.

The genes are TRBV7-9 and TRBJ2-7; the match to TRBD1 covers 9 bases. In germline, CDR1 is SEHNR, CDR2 FQNEAQ (reference sequence). This CDR3 spans 17 amino acids. The trim removed 4 bases at V and 3 bases at J, leaving 13 bases unmatched. The CDR3 protein is CASSSDSPGTGYYEQYF. In DNA, the CDR3 is TGTGCCAGCAGCTCAGACTCCCCCGGGACAGGGTACTACGAGCAGTACTTC.

This clone appeared a few times. CDR3 in DNA: TGCAGCGGATACGAGATTTTCCAAGAGACCCAGTACTTC. Amino acid sequence: CSGYEIFQETQYF. This chain uses TRBV29-1 with TRBJ2-5; D is ambiguous. Germline CDR1 and CDR2: SQVTM and ANQGSEA. This CDR3 is 13 amino acids long. Between the trimmed V and J ends, which lost 7 bases and 1 base, there was a span of 13 bases.

This clone was recorded a few times. The CDR3 region has the DNA TGTGCCAGCAGCTTTGGGGGGCGTCACTATGGCTACACCTTC. This codes for CASSFGGRHYGYTF. This chain links TRBV7-9 with TRBJ1-2; D perhaps matches TRBD1 (6 bases). Germline CDR1 is SEHNR and CDR2 is FQNEAQ (reference sequence). This CDR3 comprises 14 residues. Trimming took 3 bases from V and 3 from J, leaving 11 bases between them.

The CDR3 DNA follows: TGTGCCAGCAGCTCCAACGGAGGGAGTGAGCAGTTCTTC. Amino acid sequence: CASSSNGGSEQFF. This rearrangement joins TRBV7-3 to TRBJ2-1; a weak D match, TRBD2 (6 bases). This CDR3 contains 13 residues. V was shortened by 4 bases and J by 9 bases, with 13 bases between the two germline ends. Germline V lookup: CDR1 SGHTA, CDR2 FQGTGA.

This rearrangement joins TRBV5-4 to TRBJ2-7; D gene uncertain. Trimming took 0 bases from V and 0 from J, leaving 10 bases between them. The CDR3 is 15 amino acids. Germline lookup yields CDR1 SGHNT and CDR2 YYREEE (reference sequence). CDR3 residues: CASSLGQMNSYEQYF. The CDR3, as DNA: TGTGCCAGCAGCTTGGGGCAGATGAACTCCTACGAGCAGTACTTC. The variable domain in full, with the rest retrieved from reference TRBV5-4 and TRBJ2-7, is ETGVTQSPTHLIKTRGQQVTLRCSSQSGHNTVSWYQQALGQGPQFIFQYYREEENGRGNFPPRFSGLQFPNYSSELNVNALELDDSALYLCASSLGQMNSYEQYFGPGTRLTVT.

This clone was counted once. V gene TRBV28 combines with J gene TRBJ2-7, with TRBD2 matching over 7 bases. CDR1 and CDR2 from the germline V gene are MDHEN and SYDVKM. The CDR3 loop spans 13 amino acids. J gave up 3 bases and V 4 bases, and 3 bases lay outside the gene matches. Written as DNA, the CDR3 is TGTGCCAGCAGTTCCGGGGGGTACTACGAGCAGTACTTC. Its translation is CASSSGGYYEQYF.

The chain combines TRBV5-4 with TRBJ2-7, with D unresolved. Trimming removed 4 bases at V and 3 bases at J, with 17 bases between. CDR1 and CDR2 (germline): SGHNT, YYREEE (reference sequence). This CDR3 has 15 residues. CDR3: CASSVFVSGIYEQYF. Here the CDR3 DNA reads TGTGCCAGCAGCGTGTTTGTGAGTGGTATCTACGAGCAGTACTTC.

This CDR3 reads CASRLGGDNEKLFF. In DNA form, the CDR3 reads TGCGCCAGCAGACTCGGGGGGGATAATGAAAAACTGTTTTTT. The V gene is TRBV5-1, the J gene TRBJ1-4, with D maybe TRBD1 (5 bases). V was clipped by 5 bases and J by 4 bases, with 12 bases between them. The CDR3 runs 14 residues. Germline V gene lookup returns CDR1 SGHRS and CDR2 YFSETQ.